This T cell receptor (beta chain) came from a study of T cells in Graves' hyperthyroidism and ophthalmopathy. The source material, RNA transcripts, was used to amplify TCR beta CDR3 regions. HTBI primers were employed in a first-round RT-PCR of the TCR CDR3. MiXCR, applied by TCRdb to the multiplex PCR reads, yields one record per CDR3 protein. This table holds over 450,000 distinct CDR3 sequences, over 15% found once. Diagnoses used clinical symptoms, serum thyroxine and TRAb, thyroid ultrasound and orbital computed tomography. Concerning this clonotype itself: Its antigen is not known.

General observations from the study: In simple terms, a model built on 13 V-J features told ophthalmopathy apart from stable hyperthyroidism.

Trimming removed 3 bases from V and 3 bases from J, with 14 bases in between. The CDR3 has 16 amino acids. Germline CDR1 reads KGHSH; CDR2 reads LQKENI. Sequencing was done on a sample of blood. The receptor's source is a woman aged 18-29 years with Graves' ophthalmopathy. V gene TRBV18 combines with J gene TRBJ1-4; possibly TRBD1 for D (6 bases). This CDR3 is CASSPPGVSANEKLFF. In DNA, the CDR3 is TGTGCCAGCTCACCCCCAGGGGTTTCGGCTAATGAAAAACTGTTTTTT.